The T cell receptor (beta chain) described here comes from a study of metastatic and nonmetastatic thyroid tumors. Germline CDR1 and CDR2: LGHNA and YSLEER. V lost 2 bases and J 0 bases, leaving 17 bases between the germline ends. CDR3 length: 18 residues. Many counts were recorded for this clone. Its antigen is still unknown. Each patient came to thyroid surgery without any prior treatment (of any kind). TCRdb redid the clone calls on the PCR reads using MiXCR. The data contain around 20,000 clones, 16% of them singletons. General study findings and limits: It was reportedly found that TCR beta diversity was significantly higher in malignant thyroid tumors than in benign nodules, a difference seen in both blood and tumor samples.

The sequence was collected from a male donor with papillary thyroid cancer or a benign thyroid nodule (not recorded which). Some clones in this sample may be carry-over from other donors' samples. The V call is TRBV4-3, the J call TRBJ1-3, with D unclear. Input material: blood. CDR3 in DNA: TGCGCCAGCAGCCAATCAATTCTAAGATACTTCTCTGGAAACACCATATATTTT. This encodes CASSQSILRYFSGNTIYF.